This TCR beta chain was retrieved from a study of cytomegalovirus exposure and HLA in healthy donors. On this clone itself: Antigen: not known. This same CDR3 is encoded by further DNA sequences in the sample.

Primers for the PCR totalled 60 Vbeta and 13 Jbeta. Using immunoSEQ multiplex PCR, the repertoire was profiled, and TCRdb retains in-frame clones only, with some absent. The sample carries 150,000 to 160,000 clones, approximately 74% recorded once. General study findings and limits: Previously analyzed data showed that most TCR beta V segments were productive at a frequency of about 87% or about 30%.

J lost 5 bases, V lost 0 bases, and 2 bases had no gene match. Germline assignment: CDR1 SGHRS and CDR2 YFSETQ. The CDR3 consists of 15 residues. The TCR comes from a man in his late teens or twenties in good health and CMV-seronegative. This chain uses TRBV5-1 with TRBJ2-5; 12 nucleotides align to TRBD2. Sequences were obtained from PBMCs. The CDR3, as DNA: TGCGCCAGCAGCTTGGGTCTAGCGGGGGGGGAGACCCAGTACTTC. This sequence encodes CASSLGLAGGETQYF.